The 26 T cell receptor beta chains below all came from one sample that was sequenced in a study of blood T cells in healthy people across ages. Then a second PCR, running roughly 7 to 11 cycles, was carried out with a sample-barcoded 5' primer and a J-beta primer mix. TCRdb independently ran MiXCR on the 5' RACE reads; one entry per CDR3 protein. The table includes some 730,000 distinct CDR3 sequences, about 24% detected once. Specimen: blood. Receptor source: a man aged 70 or older in good health.

V and J are TRBV7-3 and TRBJ2-1, with D perhaps assigned TRBD1 or TRBD2 (5 bases each). V gave up 2 bases and J gave up 2 bases, with 13 bases separating them. The CDR3 runs to 16 residues. Germline CDR1 and CDR2: SGHTA and FQGTGA. CDR3 loop: CASSLLGTVTYNEQFF. Written as DNA, the CDR3 is TGTGCCAGCAGCTTATTAGGGACGGTCACCTACAATGAGCAGTTCTTC.

The chain carries TRBV28 and TRBJ2-5; D not certain. Germline V lookup: CDR1 MDHEN, CDR2 SYDVKM. The CDR3 is 15 amino acids. V lost 4 bases and J lost 2, with 14 bases in between. CDR3 protein: CASSSLWVPQETQYF. CDR3 coding DNA: TGTGCCAGCAGTTCCCTCTGGGTCCCTCAAGAGACCCAGTACTTC.

The rearrangement uses TRBV7-8 and TRBJ2-1, with TRBD2 matching over 7 bases. This CDR3 contains 14 residues. Looked up from germline, CDR1 is SGHVS and CDR2 is FQNEAQ. This CDR3 is CVSGRGSSYNEQFF. CDR3 in DNA: TGTGTCTCCGGTCGCGGGAGCTCCTACAATGAGCAGTTCTTC.

There are a few counts of this clonotype. The chain couples TRBV10-2 to TRBJ1-1; TRBD1 might be the D (5 bases). V was pared by 5 bases and J by 0 bases, with 19 bases between. The CDR3 is 17 amino acids. CDR1 and CDR2 from the germline V gene are WSHSY and SAAADI. The DNA for the CDR3 is TGCGCCAGCAGTCAAGGTAGGGCAGGGCCAATGAACACTGAAGCTTTCTTT. The encoded protein is CASSQGRAGPMNTEAFF.

This clonotype was detected only a few times. The J gene is TRBJ2-2, the V gene TRBV3-1; unclear D gene. CDR3 length: 15 residues. Per the germline V gene, CDR1 is LGHDT and CDR2 is YNNKEL (reference sequence). V dropped 4 bases and J dropped 1 base, with 10 bases sitting between them. CDR3 in DNA: TGTGCCAGCAGCCCCGTCACACTGAACACCGGGGAGCTGTTTTTT. This sequence encodes CASSPVTLNTGELFF.

The rearrangement uses TRBV5-1 and TRBJ1-2; no clear D gene. The germline V and J ends were trimmed by 0 bases and 6 bases, with 15 bases remaining between them. The germline CDR1 and CDR2 sequences are SGHRS and YFSETQ. The CDR3 length is 15 residues. The CDR3: CASSLGLIGRDGYTF. CDR3 coding DNA: TGCGCCAGCAGCTTGGGTTTAATTGGACGGGATGGCTACACCTTC. The full variable domain, its missing parts supplied by reference TRBV5-1 and TRBJ1-2, is KAGVTQTPRYLIKTRGQQVTLSCSPISGHRSVSWYQQTPGQGLQFLFEYFSETQRNKGNFPGRFSGRQFSNSRSEMNVSTLELGDSALYLCASSLGLIGRDGYTFGSGTRLTVV.

The V and J genes are TRBV5-1 and TRBJ2-5; the D is unclear. Trimming removed 0 bases at V and 5 bases at J, with 14 bases between. The CDR3 is made up of 15 amino acids. Germline CDR1 SGHRS, CDR2 YFSETQ. CDR3 loop: CASSLGRWAAETQYF. The DNA for the CDR3 is TGCGCCAGCAGCTTGGGCCGTTGGGCCGCGGAGACCCAGTACTTC.

The rearrangement links TRBV5-1 to TRBJ1-1; D unclear. CDR3 size: 14 residues. The germline V gene has CDR1 SGHRS and CDR2 YFSETQ. Trimming removed 0 bases at V and 6 bases at J, with 12 bases between. The CDR3 bases are TGCGCCAGCAGCTTGGGCCCGGAGAGCTCTGAAGCTTTCTTT. Residues: CASSLGPESSEAFF.

On this clonotype itself: Given a much more abundant clone one base away, this may be a read error. CDR3 residues: CASIGQGKTETFF. The CDR3 region has the DNA TGTGCCAGCATTGGACAGGGTAAGACTGAAACTTTCTTT. V and J are TRBV6-2 or TRBV6-3 and TRBJ1-1, with 8 bases identical to TRBD1. The germline CDR1 and CDR2 sequences are MNHEY and SVGEGT. The CDR3 loop spans 13 amino acids.

This clonotype was seen a few times. With a much larger clone just one base away, this may be a read error. The chain is built from TRBV5-6 and TRBJ2-2; no clear D gene. Germline values: CDR1 SGHDT, CDR2 YYEEEE. The CDR3 is 17 residues long. Trimming left V 0 bases short and J 6 bases short, with 18 bases between. The CDR3 nucleotides read TGTGCCAGCAGCTTGGCCTGGCAGATTTTTTATTCCGGGGAGCTGTTTTTT. Its protein product is CASSLAWQIFYSGELFF.

The chain carries TRBV6-5 and TRBJ2-3; D remains ambiguous. This CDR3 has 13 residues. V lost 2 bases to trimming and J lost 6 bases, with 9 bases between them. Germline CDR1 reads MNHEY; CDR2 reads SVGAGI. The CDR3 sequence: CASSYSRSDTQYF. CDR3 in DNA: TGTGCCAGCAGTTACAGCAGATCCGATACGCAGTATTTT.

This chain's CDR3 is CASSPPGQSNSPLHF. The CDR3 nucleotides are TGTGCCAGCTCACCGCCGGGACAGAGCAATTCACCCCTCCACTTT. The gene calls are TRBV18 and TRBJ1-6, with 7 bases fitting TRBD1. V was clipped by 3 bases and J by 7 bases; unmatched bases: 6. Germline lookup yields CDR1 KGHSH and CDR2 LQKENI. The CDR3 extends over 15 amino acids.

With respect to this clonotype: Compared with germline, one end of the junction differs, possibly owing to a read error. The gene calls are TRBV20-1 and TRBJ2-5, with TRBD2 identical over 10 bases. The germline V gene has CDR1 DFQATT and CDR2 SNEGSKA (reference sequence). This CDR3 contains 17 residues. The CDR3 reads CGARAVAQAGGPETQYF. The CDR3 DNA follows: TGCGGTGCTAGGGCCGTAGCTCAAGCGGGAGGGCCGGAGACCCAGTACTTC.

This clonotype occurred a few times. J is TRBJ2-3 and V is TRBV5-1, with D perhaps TRBD2 (6 bases). V lost 1 base, J lost 0 bases, and 9 bases lay in between. Germline values: CDR1 SGHRS, CDR2 YFSETQ. The CDR3 runs 15 residues. In DNA form, the CDR3 reads TGCGCCAGCAGCTTGACCGCGGGGAGCACAGATACGCAGTATTTT. It codes for CASSLTAGSTDTQYF.

This clonotype came up a few times. The V call is TRBV7-2, the J call TRBJ2-1, with D perhaps matching TRBD2 (6 bases). Germline CDR1 reads SGHTA; CDR2 reads FQGNSA. The V and J ends lost 3 bases and 1 base respectively, with 10 bases between them. The CDR3 contains 15 residues. The CDR3: CASSLPGSSYNEQFF. CDR3 bases: TGTGCCAGCAGCTTGCCCGGGAGTTCCTACAATGAGCAGTTCTTC.

The sample holds a few counts of this clonotype. The J gene is TRBJ1-3, the V gene TRBV30; 8 positions match TRBD1. Germline trimming cut 4 bases from V and 4 bases from J; bases unmatched to any gene: 3. This CDR3 region has 13 residues. Germline V gives CDR1 GTSNPN, CDR2 SVGIG (reference sequence). CDR3 in DNA: TGTGCCTGGAAGTGGGACAGGGGAAACACCATATATTTT. It is translated as CAWKWDRGNTIYF.

The CDR3 DNA follows: TGCAGTGCTCCACTCTGGTGGGGGGGCCTTCTTCCCAAAAACATTCAGTACTTC. Its translation: CSAPLWWGGLLPKNIQYF. The chain carries TRBV20-1 and TRBJ2-4; TRBD2 is a possible D gene (7 bases). V dropped 5 bases and J dropped 2 bases, with 25 bases sitting between them. The CDR3 totals 18 residues. Germline lookup yields CDR1 DFQATT and CDR2 SNEGSKA (reference sequence).

The rearrangement joins TRBV5-1 to TRBJ2-3; D not resolved. Germline V CDR1 and CDR2: SGHRS, YFSETQ. Trimming cost V 5 bases and J 2 bases, with 9 bases left between them. The CDR3 length is 13 residues. The CDR3 here is CASRRVVTDTQYF. CDR3 sequence (DNA): TGCGCCAGCAGACGGGTCGTCACAGATACGCAGTATTTT.

In this sample, this clonotype turned up a few times. The chain links TRBV9 to TRBJ2-7, with no clear D. The germline gives CDR1 SGDLS, CDR2 YYNGEE. Trimming shortened V by 0 bases and J by 2 bases, and 9 bases separated the two germline ends. The CDR3 totals 14 residues. For the CDR3, the DNA is TGTGCCAGCAGCGTAGGGACGTACACCTACGAGCAGTACTTC. As protein: CASSVGTYTYEQYF.

This clonotype was detected many times. The rearrangement uses TRBV12-3 or TRBV12-4 and TRBJ1-4; no clear D. V lost 8 bases to trimming and J lost 7 bases, with 11 bases between them. This CDR3 spans 12 amino acids. The CDR3 loop is CASRERGEKLFF. CDR3 DNA: TGTGCCAGCCGCGAGCGAGGTGAAAAACTGTTTTTT.

The chain is built from TRBV6-6 and TRBJ1-3; no clear D. V was pared by 7 bases and J by 0 bases, with 10 bases between. CDR3 length: 14 amino acids. Looked up from germline, CDR1 is MNHNY and CDR2 is SVGAGI (reference sequence). CDR3 amino acids: CASTPINSGNTIYF. Written as DNA, the CDR3 is TGTGCCAGCACCCCGATAAACTCTGGAAACACCATATATTTT.

In its sample, this clonotype was seen once. The chain couples TRBV6-5 to TRBJ2-7; maybe TRBD1 (7 bases). Per germline, CDR1 MNHEY and CDR2 SVGAGI. Trimming took off 0 bases at V and 1 base at J, with 16 bases between the two ends. The CDR3 length is 17 residues. The CDR3 nucleotides read TGTGCCAGCAGTTACTCGATAGCAGCAGGGGGGTCCTACGAGCAGTACTTC. Translation: CASSYSIAAGGSYEQYF.

This clonotype has a handful of counts. CDR3 bases: TGCAGCGTTGGGGTTGGGGGTAACTATGGCTACACCTTC. Translation: CSVGVGGNYGYTF. The rearrangement uses TRBV29-1 and TRBJ1-2; D perhaps matches TRBD1 (5 bases). CDR3 length: 13 residues. In germline, CDR1 is SQVTM, CDR2 ANQGSEA. V shed 4 bases and J shed 1 base, with 10 bases lying between them. The variable domain in full, completed from reference TRBV29-1 and TRBJ1-2, reads SAVISQKPSRDICQRGTSLTIQCQVDSQVTMMFWYRQQPGQSLTLIATANQGSEATYESGFVIDKFPISRPNLTFSTLTVSNMSPEDSSIYLCSVGVGGNYGYTFGSGTRLTVV.

The rearrangement joins TRBV4-1 to TRBJ2-1; 8 bases are a match to TRBD2. Germline CDR1 MGHRA, CDR2 YSYEKL. Trimming removed 0 bases from V and 4 bases from J; junction bases left unmatched: 5. This CDR3 has 16 residues. In DNA, the CDR3 is TGCGCCAGCAGCCAAGATACGGGGGGGCCTTACAATGAGCAGTTCTTC. Its translation: CASSQDTGGPYNEQFF.

The V call is TRBV6-6, the J call TRBJ1-3; 7 bases are a match to TRBD1. V was pared by 7 bases and J by 4 bases, with 10 bases of the junction left unmatched. Germline V gives CDR1 MNHNY, CDR2 SVGAGI (reference sequence). There are 15 residues in the CDR3. DNA for the CDR3: TGTGCCAGCACCGACAGGGAGCGCGGCGGAAACACCATATATTTT. Encoded protein: CASTDRERGGNTIYF.

This chain uses TRBV29-1 with TRBJ2-7; D is uncertain. The ends were cut back, 1 base at V and 2 bases at J, with 9 bases in the middle. This CDR3 region has 13 residues. Germline CDR1 SQVTM, CDR2 ANQGSEA. DNA of the CDR3: TGCAGCGTTGAAGGAAGCGACACCTACGAGCAGTACGTC. Residues: CSVEGSDTYEQYV.